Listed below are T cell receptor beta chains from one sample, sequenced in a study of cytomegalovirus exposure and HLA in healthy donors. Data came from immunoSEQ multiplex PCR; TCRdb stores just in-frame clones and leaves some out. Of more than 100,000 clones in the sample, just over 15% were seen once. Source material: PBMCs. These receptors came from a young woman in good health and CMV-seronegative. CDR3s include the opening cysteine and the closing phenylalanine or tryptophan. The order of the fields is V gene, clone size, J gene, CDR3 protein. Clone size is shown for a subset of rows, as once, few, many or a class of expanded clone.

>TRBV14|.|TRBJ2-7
CASSLGQATYEQYF
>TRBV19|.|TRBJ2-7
CASRVTGGYEQYF
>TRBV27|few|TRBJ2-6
CASSSRSGLPLSGANVLTF
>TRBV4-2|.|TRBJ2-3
CASSRQEREVYDTQYF
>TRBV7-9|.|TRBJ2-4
CASSRDSLAKNIQYF
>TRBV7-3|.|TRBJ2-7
CASSLEVARREQYF
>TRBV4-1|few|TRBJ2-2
CASSQTDQGAAGELFF
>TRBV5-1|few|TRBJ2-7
CASSSGLAAYEQYF
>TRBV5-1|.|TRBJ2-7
CASSPRVVSSEQYF
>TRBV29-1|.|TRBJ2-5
CSVERLQETQYF
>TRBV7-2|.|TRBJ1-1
CASSSDHRVNTEAFF
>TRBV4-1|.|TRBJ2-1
CASSFPGGQGNSYNEQFF
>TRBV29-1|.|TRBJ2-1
CSVEEGIAGGYGEQFF
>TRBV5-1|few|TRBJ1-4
CASSLGPDSDEKLFF
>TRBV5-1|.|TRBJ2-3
CASSLEGDNTDTQYF
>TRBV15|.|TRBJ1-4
CATSTDRATNEKLFF
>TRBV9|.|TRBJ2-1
CASSPGIAPNEQFF
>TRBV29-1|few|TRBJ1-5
CSVGQGPNQPQHF
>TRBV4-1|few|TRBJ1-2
CASRDRDPGGYTF
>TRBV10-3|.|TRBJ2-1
CDLAGGRNEQFF
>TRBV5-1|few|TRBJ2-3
CASSLARTSGGVHRVTQYF
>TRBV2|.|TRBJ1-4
CASSGDRGRTNEKLFF
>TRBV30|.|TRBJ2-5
CAWRPPRGTQYF
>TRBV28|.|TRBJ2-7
CASSTGQGLDEQYF
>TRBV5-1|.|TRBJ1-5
CASSWLQGPLQHF
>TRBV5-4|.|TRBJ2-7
CASSFGDRAYEQYF
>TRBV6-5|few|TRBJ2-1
CASSLRGGEQFF